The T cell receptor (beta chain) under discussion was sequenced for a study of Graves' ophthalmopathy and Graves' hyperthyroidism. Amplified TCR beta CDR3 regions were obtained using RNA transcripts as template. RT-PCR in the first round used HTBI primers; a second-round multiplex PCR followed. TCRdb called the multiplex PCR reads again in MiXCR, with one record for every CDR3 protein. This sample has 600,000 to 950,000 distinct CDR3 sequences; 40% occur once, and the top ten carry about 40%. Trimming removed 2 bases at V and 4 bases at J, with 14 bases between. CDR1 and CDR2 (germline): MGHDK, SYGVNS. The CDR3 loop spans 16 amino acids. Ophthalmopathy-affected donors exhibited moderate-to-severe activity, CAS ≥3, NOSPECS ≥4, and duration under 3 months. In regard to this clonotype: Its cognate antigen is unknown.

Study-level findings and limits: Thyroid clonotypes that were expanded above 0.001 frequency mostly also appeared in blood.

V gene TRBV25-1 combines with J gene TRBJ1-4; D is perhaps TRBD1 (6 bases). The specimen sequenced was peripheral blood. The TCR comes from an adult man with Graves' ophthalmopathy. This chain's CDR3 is CASSEGAGADNEKLFF. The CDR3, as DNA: TGTGCCAGCAGTGAAGGGGCAGGGGCTGATAATGAAAAACTGTTTTTT.